This TCR beta chain is from a study of vaccination and CD4 T cells after COVID-19. Cultured CD4+ T cell DNA underwent sequencing with the Oncomine TCR Beta short-read assay. One entry per CDR3 protein, called by TCRdb with MiXCR from the PCR reads. This sample has around 19,000 distinct CDR3 sequences; around 50% occur once, and the top ten carry approximately 5%. Concerning this clonotype: Its matching antigen is unknown.

Noted treatment: roughly 11-day PBMC culture with coronavirus spike peptide pools or control peptides (ViraFEST assay). Researchers reported culturing 2.1 million or so PBMCs per well with roughly 10 IU/ml IL-2 and about 9.3 ug/ml peptide pools. Half of the medium was exchanged for fresh IL-2 medium, first on day 3 and then on day 7. This clonotype was obtained from a human donor who had recovered from COVID-19. Sequencing was carried out using CD4+ T cells from blood, cultured in vitro.

The CDR3 region is CASSLEVRGTGELFF. The CDR3, as DNA: TGCGCCAGCAGCTTGGAGGTCAGGGGAACCGGGGAGCTGTTTTTT. V usage is TRBV5-1 and J usage is TRBJ2-2; maybe TRBD1 (6 bases). Germline CDR1 reads SGHRS; CDR2 reads YFSETQ. The CDR3 consists of 15 residues. Deletions cut 0 bases from V and 5 bases from J, with 11 bases between.